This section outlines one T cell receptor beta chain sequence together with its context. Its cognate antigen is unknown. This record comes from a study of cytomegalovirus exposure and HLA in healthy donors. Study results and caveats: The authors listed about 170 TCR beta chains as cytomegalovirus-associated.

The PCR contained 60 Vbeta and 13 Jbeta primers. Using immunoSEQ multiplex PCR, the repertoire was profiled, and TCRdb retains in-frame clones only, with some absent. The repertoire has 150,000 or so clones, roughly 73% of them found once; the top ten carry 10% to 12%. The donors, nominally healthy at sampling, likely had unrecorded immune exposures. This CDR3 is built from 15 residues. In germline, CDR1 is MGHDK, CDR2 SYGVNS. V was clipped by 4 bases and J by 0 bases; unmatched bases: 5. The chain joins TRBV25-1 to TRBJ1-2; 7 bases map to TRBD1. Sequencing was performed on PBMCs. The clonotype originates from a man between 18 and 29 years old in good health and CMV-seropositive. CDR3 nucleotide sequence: TGTGCCAGCAGTGCCTCCGGGACAGCTAACTATGGCTACACCTTC. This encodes CASSASGTANYGYTF.